One and the same sample provided the 4 T cell receptor beta chains below, sequenced in a study of blood T cell repertoires in COVID-19. Profiling relied on immunoSEQ multiplex PCR, and the TCRdb table lists in-frame clones only, not all of them. This table has over 350,000 clones, approximately 90% appearing once. The sample consisted of PBMCs or T cells enriched from blood (not recorded which). Receptors originate from a woman aged 50 to 60 who had recovered from COVID-19.

This clone came up many times. The chain combines TRBV5-1 with TRBJ1-4; D unclear. This CDR3 is 15 amino acids long. Germline V CDR1 and CDR2: SGHRS, YFSETQ. Trimming shortened V by 4 bases and J by 2 bases, and 12 bases separated the two germline ends. CDR3 residues: CASSTTPGTNEKLFF. The CDR3 DNA reads TGCGCCAGCAGCACGACCCCGGGTACTAATGAAAAACTGTTTTTT. Full variable domain (outside the CDR3, taken from reference TRBV5-1 and TRBJ1-4): KAGVTQTPRYLIKTRGQQVTLSCSPISGHRSVSWYQQTPGQGLQFLFEYFSETQRNKGNFPGRFSGRQFSNSRSEMNVSTLELGDSALYLCASSTTPGTNEKLFFGSGTQLSVL.

Details on this clone: Different DNA sequences within this sample yield the same CDR3. J is TRBJ2-3 and V is TRBV11-2, with a tentative D call TRBD2 (6 bases). Per the germline V gene, CDR1 is SGHAT and CDR2 is FQNNGV. Trimming removed 5 bases at V and 6 bases at J, with 9 bases between. The CDR3 runs to 12 residues. CDR3 DNA sequence: TGTGCCAGCAGCCTTGGGGGGGATACGCAGTATTTT. Its protein product is CASSLGGDTQYF. The complete variable domain, with remaining parts taken from reference TRBV11-2 and TRBJ2-3, reads EAGVAQSPRYKIIEKRQSVAFWCNPISGHATLYWYQQILGQGPKLLIQFQNNGVVDDSQLPKDRFSAERLKGVDSTLKIQPAKLEDSAVYLCASSLGGDTQYFGPGTRLTVL.

The gene calls are TRBV3-1 (or the pseudogene TRBV3-2) and TRBJ1-2; no clear D. This CDR3 region has 14 residues. V was trimmed by 2 bases and J by 0 bases, leaving 7 bases between them. Germline V gene lookup returns CDR1 LGHDT and CDR2 YNNKEL (reference sequence). The CDR3 DNA reads as TGTGCCAGCAGCCAAACGTTAGCTAACTATGGCTACACCTTC. Translating it yields CASSQTLANYGYTF.

J is TRBJ1-2 and V is TRBV6-1; D uncertain. V lost 3 bases and J 2 bases, leaving 13 bases between the germline ends. Per the germline V gene, CDR1 is MNHNS and CDR2 is SASEGT. The CDR3 has 15 residues. The CDR3 nucleotides read TGTGCCAGCAGTGAGGCCCCATCCGTAAACTATGGCTACACCTTC. Protein sequence: CASSEAPSVNYGYTF.